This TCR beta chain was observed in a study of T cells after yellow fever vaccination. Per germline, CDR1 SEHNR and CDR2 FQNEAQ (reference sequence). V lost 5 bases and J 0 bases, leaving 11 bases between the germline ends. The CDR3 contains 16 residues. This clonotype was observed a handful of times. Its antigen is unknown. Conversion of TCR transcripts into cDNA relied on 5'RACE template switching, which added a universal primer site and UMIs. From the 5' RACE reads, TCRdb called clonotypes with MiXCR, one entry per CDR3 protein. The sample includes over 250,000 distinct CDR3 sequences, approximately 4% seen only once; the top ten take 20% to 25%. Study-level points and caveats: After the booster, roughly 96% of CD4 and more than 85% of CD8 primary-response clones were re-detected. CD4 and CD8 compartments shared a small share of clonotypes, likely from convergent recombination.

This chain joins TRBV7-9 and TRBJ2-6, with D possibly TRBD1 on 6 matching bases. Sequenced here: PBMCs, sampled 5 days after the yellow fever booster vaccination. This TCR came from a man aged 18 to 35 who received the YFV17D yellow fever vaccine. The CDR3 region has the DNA TGTGCCAGCAGCGCCTCGACAGGCTCTGGGGCCAACGTCCTGACTTTC. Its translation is CASSASTGSGANVLTF.